A selection of T cell receptor beta chains follows, all from one sample in a study of cytomegalovirus exposure and HLA in healthy donors. Produced via immunoSEQ multiplex PCR; TCRdb's table is partial and in-frame only. The sample holds roughly 100,000 clones, around 77% seen once. The specimen was PBMCs. The receptors derive from a male donor in good health and CMV-seropositive. The CDR3 runs from the conserved cysteine through the conserved F or W. A D gene is named only where the DNA matches it firmly. Size is stated for part of the rows, as once, few or many counts, or as a class when the clone is expanded.

D	V	size	J	DNA	CDR3
.	TRBV6-6	.	TRBJ1-4	TGCGCCAGCAGTTACGCCCGGCAGGGCCCTAATGAAAAACTGTTTTTT	CASSYARQGPNEKLFF
TRBD2	TRBV27	.	TRBJ2-4	TGTGCCAGCAGTCCCCGTGGTAGCGGGAGGGCCTGGGCAAACAGTCAGTACTTC	CASSPRGSGRAWANSQYF
.	TRBV7-2	.	TRBJ2-7	TGTGCCAGCAGCTCCCCCGGCGGGGTCCTCTACGAGCAGTACTTC	CASSSPGGVLYEQYF
.	TRBV5-1	few	TRBJ2-3	TGCGCCAGCAGCTTGCTTGGGGGCACGGTCACAGATACGCAGTATTTT	CASSLLGGTVTDTQYF
.	TRBV19	.	TRBJ1-4	TGTGCCAGTAGCCAGGGCTCGTGGGGTTTGAATGAAAAACTGTTTTTT	CASSQGSWGLNEKLFF
TRBD1	TRBV28	.	TRBJ2-1	TGTGCCAGCAGTCCGGAGGGGACAGGGTTGGATTACGAGCAGTTCTTC	CASSPEGTGLDYEQFF
.	TRBV7-2	.	TRBJ1-2	TGTGCCAGCAGCTTAGTAGGGCAGGGAGGCTACACCTTC	CASSLVGQGGYTF
.	TRBV14	.	TRBJ2-2	TGTGCCAGCAGCCAATTTGTGGGGGCTACCGGGGAGCTGTTTTTT	CASSQFVGATGELFF
.	TRBV6-5	.	TRBJ1-1	TGTGCCAGCAGTTCCCCAGTATGGACTGAAGCTTTCTTT	CASSSPVWTEAFF
.	TRBV6-5	.	TRBJ2-2	TGTGCCAGCAGTCGTTCTCGATACACCGGGGAGCTGTCTTTT	CASSRSRYTGELSF
TRBD2	TRBV5-1	once	TRBJ2-3	TGCGCCAGCAGCTTGAAGCTAGCGGGTTACACAGATACGCAGTATTTT	CASSLKLAGYTDTQYF
TRBD2	TRBV7-2	.	TRBJ2-3	TGTGCCAGCAGCTTATTCGGGGCGGGAGCAGATACGCAGTATTTT	CASSLFGAGADTQYF
TRBD1	TRBV30	.	TRBJ1-3	TGTGCCTGGAGTGTGGTGACAGGGGGCTCTGCTGGAAACACCATATATTTT	CAWSVVTGGSAGNTIYF